A selection of T cell receptor beta chains follows, all from one sample in a study of graft-versus-host responses after intestinal transplantation. This table comes from immunoSEQ multiplex PCR, and its TCRdb copy is limited to in-frame clones, with some not included. The profile shows more than 13,000 clones, roughly 70% of them singletons. The sample consisted of ileum tissue, taken 700 to 800 days after intestinal transplantation. Receptors originate from a human patient who received an intestinal transplant, so some T cells may come from the graft donor. CDR3s include the opening cysteine and the closing phenylalanine or tryptophan. The D gene is left open where the match is weak. A clone size is listed for some rows: how often the clone was seen (once, few, many), or a class if it is expanded.

cdr3_aa	cdr3_nt	d_call	v_call	j_call	clone_size
CASSVVSSRAYGYTF	TGTGCCAGCAGTGTTGTGAGTTCGCGCGCCTATGGCTACACCTTC	-	TRBV25-1	TRBJ1-2	few
CSARRADTQYF	TGCAGTGCTAGGAGGGCAGATACGCAGTATTTT	-	TRBV20-1	TRBJ2-3	-
CASSYSPGAYEQYF	TGTGCCAGCAGTTACTCACCAGGGGCTTACGAGCAGTACTTC	-	TRBV6-5	TRBJ2-7	-
CASSNQGRQFF	TGTGCCAGCAGCAACCAGGGTAGGCAGTTCTTC	-	TRBV21-1	TRBJ2-1	once
CASSVGGLANEQYF	TGTGCCAGCAGCGTAGGAGGACTCGCTAACGAGCAGTACTTC	-	TRBV9	TRBJ2-7	-
CASSLIGGQGNYGYTF	TGTGCCAGCAGCTTAATCGGCGGGCAAGGCAACTATGGCTACACCTTC	-	TRBV7-2	TRBJ1-2	few
CASSHAGGPYEQYF	TGTGCCAGCAGCCACGCGGGGGGGCCCTACGAGCAGTACTTC	TRBD2	TRBV25-1	TRBJ2-7	few
CASSFSDRSYGYTF	TGTGCCAGCAGTTTCTCGGACAGGTCCTATGGCTACACCTTC	TRBD1	TRBV13	TRBJ1-2	few
CAISDPAGGGDTQYF	TGTGCCATCAGTGACCCAGCGGGGGGAGGGGATACGCAGTATTTT	TRBD2	TRBV10-3	TRBJ2-3	few
CASSLGPDEQYF	TGCGCCAGCAGCTTAGGTCCAGACGAGCAGTACTTC	-	TRBV5-1	TRBJ2-7	-
CASSLGVNEQFF	TGTGCCAGCAGTTTAGGGGTCAATGAGCAGTTCTTC	-	TRBV28	TRBJ2-1	-
CASSSTSGLWEQYF	TGTGCCAGCAGTTCGACTAGCGGACTTTGGGAGCAGTACTTC	TRBD2	TRBV27	TRBJ2-7	-
CASSGRGGYNEQFF	TGTGCCAGCAGCGGGAGGGGGGGCTACAATGAGCAGTTCTTC	TRBD2	TRBV6-1	TRBJ2-1	-